These 3 T cell receptor beta chains share one sample of origin, sequenced in a study of CD8+CD57+ T cells in acquired aplastic anemia. CDR3 and TCR beta VDJ profiling relied on a genomic DNA template. One entry per CDR3 protein, called by TCRdb with MiXCR from the reads. This table has about 130,000 distinct CDR3 sequences, around 50% appearing once. The material sequenced was sorted CD4+, CD8+, or CD8+CD57+ T cells (not recorded which) from PBMCs. Source of these receptors: a human donor in good health, serving as a control.

The CDR3 sequence: CAIKSGPMTDTQYF. CDR3 nucleotides: TGTGCCATCAAATCCGGACCTATGACAGATACGCAGTATTTT. V gene TRBV10-3 combines with J gene TRBJ2-3; no firm D call. Trimming cost V 7 bases and J 3 bases, with 14 bases left between them. The CDR3 runs 14 residues. Germline assignment: CDR1 ENHRY and CDR2 SYGVKD.

This clonotype was observed at least ten times. The chain employs TRBV9 and TRBJ2-5; D is possibly TRBD2 (5 bases). V was cut by 3 bases and J by 5 bases, with 20 bases left in between. The CDR3 has 16 residues. CDR1 and CDR2 (germline): SGDLS, YYNGEE. The CDR3 DNA follows: TGTGCCAGCAGCGGCCTCCGGCGAGGAGGTCTGGAGACCCAGTACTTC. Its protein is CASSGLRRGGLETQYF.

This chain joins TRBV15 and TRBJ1-1, with TRBD1 identical over 7 bases. Per germline, CDR1 LNHNV and CDR2 YYDKDF (reference sequence). V was clipped by 7 bases and J by 1 base; unmatched bases: 6. CDR3 length: 14 residues. The CDR3: CATIPTGPNTEAFF. CDR3 DNA: TGTGCCACCATTCCGACAGGGCCGAACACTGAAGCTTTCTTT. Variable domain in full (rest from reference TRBV15 and TRBJ1-1): DAMVIQNPRYQVTQFGKPVTLSCSQTLNHNVMYWYQQKSSQAPKLLFHYYDKDFNNEADTPDNFQSRRPNTSFCFLDIRSPGLGDTAMYLCATIPTGPNTEAFFGQGTRLTVV.